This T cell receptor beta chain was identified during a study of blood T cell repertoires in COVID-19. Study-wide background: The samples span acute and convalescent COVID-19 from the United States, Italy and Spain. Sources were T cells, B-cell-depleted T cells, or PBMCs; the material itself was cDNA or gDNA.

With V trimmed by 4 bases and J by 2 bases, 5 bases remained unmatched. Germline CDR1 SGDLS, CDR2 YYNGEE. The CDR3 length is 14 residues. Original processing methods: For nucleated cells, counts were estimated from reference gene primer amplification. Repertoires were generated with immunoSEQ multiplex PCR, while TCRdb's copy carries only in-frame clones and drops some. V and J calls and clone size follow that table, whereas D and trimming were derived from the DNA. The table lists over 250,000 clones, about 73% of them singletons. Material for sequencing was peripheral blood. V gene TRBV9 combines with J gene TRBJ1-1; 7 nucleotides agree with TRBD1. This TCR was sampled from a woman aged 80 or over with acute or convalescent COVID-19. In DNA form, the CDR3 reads TGTGCCAGCAGCCCAAGAGGGGGCAACACTGAAGCTTTCTTT. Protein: CASSPRGGNTEAFF.